This T cell receptor beta chain comes out of a study of T cell repertoires in cytomegalovirus infection. Study in general: Peptides in the study included HLA-C-restricted and HLA-B-restricted CMV epitopes. Public signatures in TCR beta pointed to CMV infection and matching HLA type.

Turning to this clonotype: What it recognizes is unknown.

Each CDR3 protein is one row after TCRdb ran MiXCR on the reads. The sample lists 700,000 to 850,000 distinct CDR3 sequences, around a third seen once, with approximately 13% in the top ten. CDR3 length: 12 amino acids. Trimming shortened V by 7 bases and J by 6 bases, and 13 bases separated the two germline ends. Study observations and caveats: Clonotype analysis showed dominance of the ex vivo response by HLA-C-restricted CMV-specific TCR beta clonotypes.

The rearrangement joins TRBV12-3 or TRBV12-4 to TRBJ2-7; D call uncertain. The source is a human donor in good health (CMV status not recorded). Some clones in this sample may be carry-over from other donors' samples. The sample was cultured CD8+ T cells from PBMCs, taken from culture after CMV antigen stimulation. This CDR3 is CASTLGTGEQYF. Here the CDR3 DNA reads TGTGCCAGCACCCTGGGAACCGGCGAGCAGTACTTC.